The entry below gives a single TCR beta chain sequence along with its context. This receptor's antigen is unknown. No per-base quality is available; no much larger clone lies one base away. This specimen comes from a study of response to subunit inactivated influenza vaccine (dated by TCRdb to the late 2010s). Context from the whole study: Deep quantitative profiling of the T cell receptor repertoire was used in the study to follow responses to a trivalent subunit inactivated influenza vaccine.

General conclusions and limits of the study: According to the authors, only a limited number of new T cells may be recruited by each seasonal influenza vaccination.

V is trimmed back by 4 bases and J by 7 bases, and the junction contains 10 bases that no gene match accounts for. The CDR3 measures 16 amino acids from cysteine to phenylalanine. The DNA shown is the 48-base CDR3, in frame from base 1. CDR1 LGHDT and CDR2 YNNKEL were looked up in the germline V gene (reference sequence). Libraries were made using RT-PCR. Instrument used: Illumina HiSeq 2500. TCRdb passed the public sequencing reads through fastp at Q25 and MiXCR, retaining productive beta sequences. Under each unique CDR3 protein, matching rows form one entry showing the most common genes and DNA. The sample records over 650,000 distinct CDR3 sequences, around 18% of which are singletons. The ten most abundant clones make up approximately 11% of the sample.

Sequencing used PBMCs from blood, obtained roughly 5 days after vaccination. In this chain, TRBV3-1 is recombined with TRBJ1-4, and 9 bases in between align with TRBD1. This sequence was found in a man aged 50 or older who received an inactivated influenza vaccine. Donor details come from another sample of the same person, matched by shared clones. The DNA sequence reads TGTGCCAGCAGCCTCCCACAGGGGGCCTTCGGTGAAAAACTGTTTTTT. Its product reads: CASSLPQGAFGEKLFF.